This T cell receptor beta chain was recorded in a study of blood T cell repertoires in COVID-19. This clone appeared once. Participants' own reports of clinical history determined their cohort assignment. In Cohort 3, a recovered donor had either two negative PCRs, clearance, or symptom resolution. The germline gives CDR1 SGHAT, CDR2 FQNNGV. This CDR3 region has 14 residues. V lost 5 bases and J 2 bases, leaving 13 bases between the germline ends. Authors' analysis steps: Researchers report that nucleated cell counts were estimated from reference gene primer amplification. TCRdb's table, derived via immunoSEQ multiplex PCR, lists solely in-frame clones and lacks some. V, J and clone size are taken as reported in that table, and D and trimming were inferred from the DNA itself. The top ten hold 15% of the sample, which has a few hundred thousand clones, approximately 84% seen once.

The sequence was obtained from a man aged 40-50 years who had recovered from COVID-19. The chain uses TRBV11-2 and TRBJ2-7; D might be TRBD1 (6 bases). Sequenced material: PBMCs or T cells enriched from blood (not recorded which). DNA for the CDR3: TGTGCCAGCAGCGTCCAACAGGGCCCCTACGAGCAGTACTTC. This codes for CASSVQQGPYEQYF.